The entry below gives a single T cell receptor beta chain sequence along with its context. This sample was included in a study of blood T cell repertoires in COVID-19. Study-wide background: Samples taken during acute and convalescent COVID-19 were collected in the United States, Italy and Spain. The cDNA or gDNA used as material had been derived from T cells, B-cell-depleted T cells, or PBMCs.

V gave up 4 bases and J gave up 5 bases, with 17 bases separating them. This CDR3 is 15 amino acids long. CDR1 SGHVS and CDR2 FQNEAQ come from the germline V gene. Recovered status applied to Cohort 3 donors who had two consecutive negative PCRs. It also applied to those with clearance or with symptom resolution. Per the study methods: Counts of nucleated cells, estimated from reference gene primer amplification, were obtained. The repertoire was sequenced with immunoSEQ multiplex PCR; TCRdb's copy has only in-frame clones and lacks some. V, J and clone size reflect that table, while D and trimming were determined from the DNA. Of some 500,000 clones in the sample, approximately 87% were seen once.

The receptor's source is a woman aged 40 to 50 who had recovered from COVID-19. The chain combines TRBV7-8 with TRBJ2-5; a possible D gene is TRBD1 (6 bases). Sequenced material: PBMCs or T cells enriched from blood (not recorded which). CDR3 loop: CASSSQVGAWETQYF. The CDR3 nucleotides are TGTGCCAGCAGCTCTCAGGTGGGGGCATGGGAGACCCAGTACTTC.